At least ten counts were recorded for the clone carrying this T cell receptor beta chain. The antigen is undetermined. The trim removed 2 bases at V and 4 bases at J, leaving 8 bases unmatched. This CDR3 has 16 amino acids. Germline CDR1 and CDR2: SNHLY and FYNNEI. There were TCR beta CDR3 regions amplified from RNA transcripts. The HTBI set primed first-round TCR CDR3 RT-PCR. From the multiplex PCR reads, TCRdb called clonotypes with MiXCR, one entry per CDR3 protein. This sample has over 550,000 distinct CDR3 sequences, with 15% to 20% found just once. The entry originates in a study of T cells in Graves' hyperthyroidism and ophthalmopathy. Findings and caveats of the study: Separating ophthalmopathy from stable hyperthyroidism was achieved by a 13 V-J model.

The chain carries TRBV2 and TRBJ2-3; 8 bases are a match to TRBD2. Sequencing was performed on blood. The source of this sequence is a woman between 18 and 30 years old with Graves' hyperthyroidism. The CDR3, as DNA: TGTGCCAGCAGTGAACTCGAGCGGGAGAATGCAGATACGCAGTATTTT. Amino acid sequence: CASSELERENADTQYF.